The 15 T cell receptor beta chains below all came from one sample that was sequenced in a study of OX40 agonist ivuxolimab in advanced cancers. This table comes from immunoSEQ multiplex PCR, and its TCRdb copy is limited to in-frame clones, with some not included. The data contain over 80,000 clones, around 87% of them singletons. Sequencing used CD4+ or CD8+ T cells sorted from blood, obtained in a trial of the OX40 agonist ivuxolimab. These TCRs come from an adult with an advanced solid tumor such as melanoma, head and neck, liver or kidney cancer.

This clone was observed a few times. V usage is TRBV6-5 and J usage is TRBJ2-3, with a weak D call TRBD1 (5 bases). The ends were cut back, 5 bases at V and 2 bases at J, with 11 bases in the middle. Germline V gene lookup returns CDR1 MNHEY and CDR2 SVGAGI. The CDR3 is made up of 14 amino acids. The CDR3 DNA reads TGTGCCAGCAGTGAATCACAGGCCACAGATACGCAGTATTTT. Translated, it gives CASSESQATDTQYF.

The chain carries TRBV5-5 and TRBJ1-1, with 7 bases lining up with TRBD1. After removal of 4 bases from V and 1 base from J, the junction contained 10 bases not matched to a gene. The CDR3 has 16 amino acids. Germline CDR1 is SGHKS and CDR2 is YYEKEE (reference sequence). CDR3 sequence: CASSLMTGMGNTEAFF. The CDR3 region has the DNA TGTGCCAGCAGCCTGATGACAGGGATGGGGAACACTGAAGCTTTCTTT.

This clone was found a few times. The gene calls are TRBV11-2 and TRBJ2-5, with 9 bases lining up with TRBD1. Per the germline V gene, CDR1 is SGHAT and CDR2 is FQNNGV. CDR3 length: 14 residues. Losses at the gene ends were 1 base for V and 5 bases for J; bases not matched to a gene: 2. CDR3 amino acids: CASSLGTGEETQYF. CDR3 nucleotide sequence: TGTGCCAGCAGCTTAGGGACAGGGGAGGAGACCCAGTACTTC.

The V call is TRBV9, the J call TRBJ2-1; no definite D call. The CDR3 runs to 13 residues. V lost 4 bases and J lost 6, with 11 bases in between. The germline V gene encodes CDR1 SGDLS and CDR2 YYNGEE. The CDR3 DNA follows: TGTGCCAGCAGCACCGTTTTGGGCAATGAGCAGTTCTTC. This sequence encodes CASSTVLGNEQFF. Variable domain in full (rest from reference TRBV9 and TRBJ2-1): DSGVTQTPKHLITATGQRVTLRCSPRSGDLSVYWYQQSLDQGLQFLIQYYNGEERAKGNILERFSAQQFPDLHSELNLSSLELGDSALYFCASSTVLGNEQFFGPGTRLTVL.

V usage is TRBV9 and J usage is TRBJ2-5; 7 bases fit TRBD2. This CDR3 comprises 16 residues. The germline gives CDR1 SGDLS, CDR2 YYNGEE. J gave up 2 bases and V 0 bases, and 7 bases lay outside the gene matches. CDR3 sequence: CASSVAHVAGQETQYF. CDR3 bases: TGTGCCAGCAGCGTAGCTCATGTAGCGGGTCAAGAGACCCAGTACTTC.

V gene TRBV7-9 combines with J gene TRBJ2-3; D is uncertain. This CDR3 has 13 amino acids. Per germline, CDR1 SEHNR and CDR2 FQNEAQ (reference sequence). V lost 8 bases, J lost 5 bases, and 14 bases lay in between. CDR3 nucleotide sequence: TGTGCCAGCGGTCGTTTCCTCGGAGATACGCAGTATTTT. This encodes CASGRFLGDTQYF.

This clone came up once. CDR3 DNA sequence: TGTGCCAGCAGTTTATATTGGGGACAGGACACTGAAGCTTTCTTT. It is translated as CASSLYWGQDTEAFF. The chain has TRBV27 and TRBJ1-1; 8 bases fit TRBD1. Trimming removed 1 base from V and 3 bases from J; junction bases left unmatched: 4. CDR1 and CDR2 from the germline V gene are MNHEY and SMNVEV (reference sequence). The CDR3 has 15 amino acids.

In the case of this clone: Distinct nucleotide sequences in the sample also encode this CDR3. The chain recombines TRBV5-1 with TRBJ1-2; D gene unclear. The CDR3 covers 13 residues. Germline loops: CDR1 SGHRS, CDR2 YFSETQ. V lost 2 bases and J 5 bases, leaving 10 bases between the germline ends. This CDR3 reads CASSLADGYGYTF. Here the CDR3 DNA reads TGCGCCAGCAGCTTAGCCGACGGATATGGCTACACCTTC.

The DNA for the CDR3 is TGTGCCAGCCTGGTGGGGGACAGGGGCAGTGAGCAGTTCTTC. Translated, it gives CASLVGDRGSEQFF. The chain uses TRBV28 and TRBJ2-1; 10 bases align to TRBD1. Trimming removed 8 bases from V and 9 bases from J; junction bases left unmatched: 10. Germline CDR1 and CDR2: MDHEN and SYDVKM. The length of the CDR3 is 14 residues.

This sequence joins TRBV11-2 and TRBJ2-6; no reliable D call. Germline lookup yields CDR1 SGHAT and CDR2 FQNNGV. The CDR3 runs to 16 residues. V lost 3 bases and J 0 bases, leaving 9 bases between the germline ends. Written as DNA, the CDR3 is TGTGCCAGCAGCTTCAGGTTGGTCTCTGGGGCCAACGTCCTGACTTTC. It encodes CASSFRLVSGANVLTF. Full variable domain (outside the CDR3, taken from reference TRBV11-2 and TRBJ2-6): EAGVAQSPRYKIIEKRQSVAFWCNPISGHATLYWYQQILGQGPKLLIQFQNNGVVDDSQLPKDRFSAERLKGVDSTLKIQPAKLEDSAVYLCASSFRLVSGANVLTFGAGSRLTVL.

The V and J genes are TRBV6-5 and TRBJ2-5, with D possibly being TRBD2 (7 bases). V lost 2 bases, J lost 1 base, and 8 bases lay in between. Per germline, CDR1 MNHEY and CDR2 SVGAGI. The CDR3 contains 14 residues. The CDR3 spells CASSYGGAQETQYF. The CDR3 DNA is TGTGCCAGCAGTTACGGGGGGGCCCAAGAGACCCAGTACTTC.

The rearrangement links TRBV5-1 to TRBJ2-5; TRBD2 aligns across 9 bases. CDR1 and CDR2 from the germline V gene are SGHRS and YFSETQ. CDR3 length: 15 residues. V gave up 2 bases and J gave up 4 bases; unmatched junction bases: 6. The CDR3 protein is CASSFASGNRETQYF. Written as DNA, the CDR3 is TGCGCCAGCAGCTTCGCTAGCGGGAACCGAGAGACCCAGTACTTC.

The rearrangement joins TRBV10-3 to TRBJ2-7; tentatively, D is TRBD1 or TRBD2 (5 bases each). V gave up 7 bases and J gave up 3 bases, with 13 bases separating them. Germline CDR1 reads ENHRY; CDR2 reads SYGVKD. The CDR3 is 13 residues long. The CDR3 loop is CAIKNRDDYEQYF. The CDR3 nucleotides are TGTGCCATCAAGAACCGGGACGACTACGAGCAGTACTTC.

This clone came up a few times. V gene TRBV28 combines with J gene TRBJ1-5, with D uncertain. The CDR3 is 12 amino acids. Germline V gene lookup returns CDR1 MDHEN and CDR2 SYDVKM. Trimming pared 5 bases from V and 2 bases from J, leaving 4 bases between. The CDR3 is CASSDGNQPQHF. The CDR3 region has the DNA TGTGCCAGCAGTGACGGCAATCAGCCCCAGCATTTT. The full variable domain, with the rest looked up from reference TRBV28 and TRBJ1-5, is DVKVTQSSRYLVKRTGEKVFLECVQDMDHENMFWYRQDPGLGLRLIYFSYDVKMKEKGDIPEGYSVSREKKERFSLILESASTNQTSMYLCASSDGNQPQHFGDGTRLSIL.

For this clone: This could be a read error, since a much larger clone is one nucleotide away. The rearrangement uses TRBV5-1 and TRBJ1-2, with 7 bases lining up with TRBD1. J gave up 3 bases and V 9 bases, and 8 bases lay outside the gene matches. CDR1 and CDR2 from the germline V gene are SGHRS and YFSETQ. The CDR3 runs 13 residues. CDR3 amino acids: CANRRQGDYGYTF. CDR3 DNA: TGCGCCAACAGGAGACAGGGTGACTATGGCTACACCTTC.